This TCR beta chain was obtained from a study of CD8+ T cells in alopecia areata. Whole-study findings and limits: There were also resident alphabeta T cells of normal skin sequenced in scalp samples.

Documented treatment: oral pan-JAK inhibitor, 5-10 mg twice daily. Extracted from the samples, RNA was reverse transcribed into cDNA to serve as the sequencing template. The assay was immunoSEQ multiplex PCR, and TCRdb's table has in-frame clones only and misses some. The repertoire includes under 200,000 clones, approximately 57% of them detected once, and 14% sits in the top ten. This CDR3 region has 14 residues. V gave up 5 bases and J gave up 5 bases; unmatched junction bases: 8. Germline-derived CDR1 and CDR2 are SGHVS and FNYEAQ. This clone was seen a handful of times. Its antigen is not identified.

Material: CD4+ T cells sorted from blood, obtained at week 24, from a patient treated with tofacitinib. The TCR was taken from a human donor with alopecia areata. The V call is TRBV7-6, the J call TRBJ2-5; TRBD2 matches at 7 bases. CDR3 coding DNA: TGTGCCAGCAGCCCCCCGGGGGGAAGGGAGACCCAGTACTTC. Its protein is CASSPPGGRETQYF.